The 23 T cell receptor beta chains listed next were all sequenced from one sample in a study of shared clonotypes between healthy human individuals. Sequencing used immunoSEQ multiplex PCR; TCRdb keeps in-frame clones, though not all of them. Among some 2.3 million clones listed, approximately 95% were seen once. The specimen was naive CD4+ T cells from PBMCs. Subset here: CD45RA+ positively selected. These receptors were taken from a man between 18 and 35 years old in good health. Some clones in this sample may be carry-over from other donors' samples.

This rearrangement joins TRBV9 to TRBJ2-1; 9 nucleotides match TRBD2. V trimming: 4 bases; J trimming: 0 bases; junction bases outside the gene matches: 14. Germline V CDR1 and CDR2: SGDLS, YYNGEE. The CDR3 extends over 19 amino acids. CDR3 nucleotide sequence: TGTGCCAGCAGCTCTCGCGGGATAGCGGGGGACAGCTCCTACAATGAGCAGTTCTTC. Its translation: CASSSRGIAGDSSYNEQFF. The variable domain in full, with the rest retrieved from reference TRBV9 and TRBJ2-1, is DSGVTQTPKHLITATGQRVTLRCSPRSGDLSVYWYQQSLDQGLQFLIQYYNGEERAKGNILERFSAQQFPDLHSELNLSSLELGDSALYFCASSSRGIAGDSSYNEQFFGPGTRLTVL.

J is TRBJ1-1 and V is TRBV6-5; D is ambiguous. The V gene lost 5 bases and the J gene lost 4 bases, with 11 bases spanning the gap. The germline CDR1 and CDR2 sequences are MNHEY and SVGAGI. The CDR3 totals 13 residues. CDR3 in DNA: TGTGCCAGCAGTGCTCAGCGGGGCACTGAAGCTTTCTTT. This encodes CASSAQRGTEAFF.

V and J are TRBV7-2 and TRBJ2-5; no clear D. Per the germline V gene, CDR1 is SGHTA and CDR2 is FQGNSA. This CDR3 region has 13 residues. Trimming stripped 1 base from V and 5 bases from J, with 8 bases between. The CDR3 region has the DNA TGTGCCAGCAGCTTAGGTGATCGGGAGACCCAGTACTTC. Translating gives CASSLGDRETQYF.

This clone was observed once. As DNA, the CDR3 is TGTGCCAGCAGCCCACTAGACACCGGGGAGCTGTTTTTT. Its protein product is CASSPLDTGELFF. The chain employs TRBV7-3 and TRBJ2-2; weak D call: TRBD2 (5 bases). CDR1 and CDR2 from the germline V gene are SGHTA and FQGTGA. With 5 bases removed from V and 3 bases from J, the gap between germline ends came to 7 bases. This CDR3 has 13 amino acids.

The V gene is TRBV2, the J gene TRBJ2-1; 11 nucleotides agree with TRBD1. The CDR3 runs to 17 residues. V dropped 5 bases and J dropped 5; count of bases not matched to a gene: 11. Germline lookup yields CDR1 SNHLY and CDR2 FYNNEI. This CDR3 reads CASSRRDRGKVNNEQFF. The CDR3 DNA is TGTGCCAGCAGTCGAAGGGACAGGGGGAAGGTCAACAATGAGCAGTTCTTC.

With respect to this clone: Other DNA sequences of this sample code for an identical CDR3. CDR3 residues: CASSPTGTGNTGELFF. The CDR3 bases are TGTGCCAGCTCACCAACCGGGACAGGGAACACCGGGGAGCTGTTTTTT. The chain carries TRBV18 and TRBJ2-2, with TRBD1 matching 8 bases. The CDR3 totals 16 residues. After removal of 2 bases from V and 1 base from J, the junction contained 3 bases not matched to a gene. CDR1 and CDR2 from the germline V gene are KGHSH and LQKENI.

The rearrangement links TRBV5-1 to TRBJ2-3; D unresolved. Trimming stripped 5 bases from V and 1 base from J, with 11 bases between. The CDR3 spans 14 residues. Germline V gene lookup returns CDR1 SGHRS and CDR2 YFSETQ. The CDR3, as DNA: TGCGCCAGCAGGGGTTTCCTCGGCACAGATACGCAGTATTTT. This gives the protein CASRGFLGTDTQYF.

The chain combines TRBV27 with TRBJ1-2; D is perhaps TRBD1 (6 bases). In germline, CDR1 is MNHEY, CDR2 SMNVEV (reference sequence). This CDR3 region has 16 residues. Trimming took 2 bases from V and 4 from J, leaving 17 bases between them. The CDR3 sequence is CASSLNREVISYGYTF. In nucleotides, the CDR3 is TGTGCCAGCAGTTTAAACAGGGAAGTTATTAGCTATGGCTACACCTTC.

In its sample, this clone was seen once. The chain recombines TRBV7-9 with TRBJ1-6; D possibly corresponds to TRBD1 (5 bases). V lost 6 bases and J lost 10, with 13 bases in between. This CDR3 region has 13 residues. Germline CDR1 SEHNR, CDR2 FQNEAQ (reference sequence). This chain's CDR3 is CASSKAAGSPLHF. The CDR3 DNA is TGTGCCAGCAGTAAGGCAGCAGGGTCACCCCTCCACTTT. Full variable domain (missing parts from reference TRBV7-9 and TRBJ1-6): DTGVSQNPRHKITKRGQNVTFRCDPISEHNRLYWYRQTLGQGPEFLTYFQNEAQLEKSRLLSDRFSAERPKGSFSTLEIQRTEQGDSAMYLCASSKAAGSPLHFGNGTRLTVT.

The chain links TRBV30 to TRBJ2-2; 8 bases are shared with TRBD2. J was trimmed by 5 bases and V by 2 bases; bases with no gene match: 4. Germline V gene data show CDR1 as GTSNPN and CDR2 as SVGIG (reference sequence). The CDR3 loop spans 14 amino acids. The CDR3 DNA reads as TGTGCCTGGAGTTTAACGGGGGGGACCGGGGAGCTGTTTTTT. Protein product: CAWSLTGGTGELFF.

Notes on this clone: One junction end disagrees with the germline gene, perhaps due to a read error. The rearrangement links TRBV28 to TRBJ1-5; a possible D gene is TRBD1 (6 bases). The germline V gene has CDR1 MDHEN and CDR2 SYDVKM. CDR3 size: 13 residues. CDR3 residues: CVSNAQGQGPQHF. CDR3 bases: TGTGTCAGCAACGCCCAGGGGCAAGGACCCCAGCATTTT.

The chain is built from TRBV7-3 and TRBJ1-1, with D perhaps matching TRBD1 (5 bases). Germline loops: CDR1 SGHTA, CDR2 FQGTGA. The CDR3 has 13 amino acids. V was pared by 6 bases and J by 1 base, with 9 bases between. DNA of the CDR3: TGTGCCAGCAGTCGGGACCAGAACACTGAAGCTTTCTTT. It specifies CASSRDQNTEAFF.

This chain uses TRBV15 with TRBJ2-7; TRBD2 matches 9 bases. The CDR3 extends over 14 amino acids. V lost 5 bases to trimming and J lost 6 bases; unmatched junction nucleotides: 8. Per the germline V gene, CDR1 is LNHNV and CDR2 is YYDKDF (reference sequence). CDR3 region: CATSGRLLAGEQYF. Written as DNA, the CDR3 is TGTGCCACCAGCGGACGGCTACTAGCGGGCGAGCAGTACTTC. Full variable domain (rest looked up from reference TRBV15 and TRBJ2-7): DAMVIQNPRYQVTQFGKPVTLSCSQTLNHNVMYWYQQKSSQAPKLLFHYYDKDFNNEADTPDNFQSRRPNTSFCFLDIRSPGLGDTAMYLCATSGRLLAGEQYFGPGTRLTVT.

The chain links TRBV28 to TRBJ1-2, with TRBD1 matching over 8 bases. V gave up 4 bases and J gave up 8 bases; unmatched junction bases: 9. The CDR3 totals 14 residues. Germline CDR1 MDHEN, CDR2 SYDVKM. CDR3 loop: CASSSGQGTRGYTF. DNA of the CDR3: TGTGCCAGCAGTTCAGGACAGGGCACCCGGGGCTACACCTTC.

This sequence joins TRBV5-4 and TRBJ2-5, with a possible D match to TRBD2 (5 bases). The CDR3 loop spans 12 amino acids. Trimming left V 1 base short and J 8 bases short, with 9 bases between. Germline CDR1 reads SGHNT; CDR2 reads YYREEE (reference sequence). The CDR3 loop reads CASSLRRSTQYF. The DNA for the CDR3 is TGTGCCAGCAGCTTGAGGAGGTCAACCCAGTACTTC.

This clone has just one count. The rearrangement uses TRBV5-1 and TRBJ2-1, with D unresolved. Trimming pared 0 bases from V and 3 bases from J, leaving 10 bases between. The CDR3 spans 15 residues. Germline CDR1 SGHRS, CDR2 YFSETQ. In DNA form, the CDR3 reads TGCGCCAGCAGCTTGGACAGCCCCAACTACAATGAGCAGTTCTTC. Encoded protein: CASSLDSPNYNEQFF.

V gene TRBV5-1 combines with J gene TRBJ2-1; D remains ambiguous. This CDR3 comprises 11 residues. V lost 7 bases and J lost 6, with 8 bases in between. Germline V gene sequence: CDR1 SGHRS, CDR2 YFSETQ. The CDR3, as DNA: TGCGCCAGCGCCGATCTCAATGAGCAGTTCTTC. Protein product: CASADLNEQFF.

For this clone: One junction end does not reproduce the germline sequence, and a read error may be involved. The chain links TRBV2 to TRBJ2-5; 8 bases align to TRBD2. The CDR3 sequence is 14 residues long. The germline V gene encodes CDR1 SNHLY and CDR2 FYNNEI. CDR3 in DNA: TGTGCCAGCAGCGACTTAGCGGGACTAGAGACCCGGCACTTC. The encoded protein is CASSDLAGLETRHF.

The genes are TRBV5-1 and TRBJ2-7; TRBD2 might be the D (6 bases). V was pared by 3 bases and J by 3 bases, with 13 bases between. The germline CDR1 and CDR2 sequences are SGHRS and YFSETQ. This CDR3 has 14 amino acids. CDR3 amino acids: CASSYWASDYEQYF. The CDR3 DNA is TGCGCCAGCAGCTATTGGGCTAGCGACTACGAGCAGTACTTC.

The chain recombines TRBV13 with TRBJ2-7, with 15 bases lining up with TRBD2. Germline loops: CDR1 PRHDT, CDR2 FYEKMQ (reference sequence). This CDR3 contains 18 residues. V was clipped by 5 bases and J by 3 bases; unmatched bases: 11. CDR3 sequence: CASSPGLAGGNEGYEQYF. The DNA for the CDR3 is TGTGCCAGCAGCCCGGGACTAGCGGGAGGTAATGAGGGCTACGAGCAGTACTTC.

The gene calls are TRBV7-8 and TRBJ2-7; D is undetermined. Germline loops: CDR1 SGHVS, CDR2 FQNEAQ. The CDR3 has 15 amino acids. V was pared by 0 bases and J by 3 bases, with 12 bases between. The CDR3 DNA sequence: TGTGCCAGCAGCTTAGCGCGGTTCAAGGACTACGAGCAGTACTTC. Its protein is CASSLARFKDYEQYF.

The chain joins TRBV19 to TRBJ2-1, with no clear D. The V gene's germline CDR1 is LNHDA and CDR2 SQIVND (reference sequence). V lost 0 bases and J lost 2, with 8 bases in between. This CDR3 spans 15 amino acids. The CDR3 DNA reads as TGTGCCAGTAGTATAGAGGGTATCCCCTACAATGAGCAGTTCTTC. Its translation: CASSIEGIPYNEQFF.

The gene calls are TRBV6-5 and TRBJ1-1; 8 bases map to TRBD1. Germline loops: CDR1 MNHEY, CDR2 SVGAGI. V lost 0 bases and J lost 9; bases outside the gene matches: 6. This CDR3 is built from 14 residues. CDR3 coding DNA: TGTGCCAGCAGTTACTCGAGAAGGGACAGGAAAGCTTTCTTT. This codes for CASSYSRRDRKAFF.